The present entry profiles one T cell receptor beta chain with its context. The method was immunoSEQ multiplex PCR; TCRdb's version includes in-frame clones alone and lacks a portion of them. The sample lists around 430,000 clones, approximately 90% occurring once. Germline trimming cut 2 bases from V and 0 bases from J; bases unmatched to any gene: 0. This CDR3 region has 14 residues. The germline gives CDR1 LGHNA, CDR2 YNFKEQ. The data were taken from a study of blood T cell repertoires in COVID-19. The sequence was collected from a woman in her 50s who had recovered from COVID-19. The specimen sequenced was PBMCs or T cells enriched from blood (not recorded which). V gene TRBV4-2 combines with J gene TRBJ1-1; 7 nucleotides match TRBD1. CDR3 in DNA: TGTGCCAGCAGCCAAACAGGGGTGAACACTGAAGCTTTCTTT. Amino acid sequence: CASSQTGVNTEAFF.